This record looks at one TCR beta chain sequence and its context. Patients of the Seattle cohort, enrolled during active infection, were followed longitudinally. The J segment lost 3 bases and the V segment lost 5 bases, leaving 6 bases of the junction unmatched. CDR1 is MNHEY and CDR2 is SMNVEV in the germline V gene (reference sequence). The CDR3 has 15 amino acids. This sample is drawn from a study of blood T cell repertoires in COVID-19. Across the study: Material from acute and convalescent COVID-19 was sourced from the United States, Italy and Spain. Sample material is recorded as cDNA or gDNA derived from T cells, B-cell-depleted T cells, or PBMCs.

Generated by immunoSEQ multiplex PCR, the TCRdb table keeps only in-frame clones and is missing some. The table shows roughly 460,000 clones, with around 90% occurring only once. V is TRBV27 and J is TRBJ1-3; TRBD1 matches at 8 bases. What was sequenced was peripheral blood. The receptor comes from a man younger than 30 with COVID-19, enrolled during active disease. This CDR3 is CASSASGGGGNTIYF. The CDR3 DNA follows: TGTGCCAGCAGTGCCTCAGGGGGCGGTGGAAACACCATATATTTT.